The clone carrying this T cell receptor beta chain was recorded only once. Antigen: not known. This sample is drawn from a study of cytomegalovirus exposure and HLA in healthy donors. General study results and limits: The study listed some 160 cytomegalovirus-associated TCR beta chains. Later on, an analysis showed TCR association rates differing by HLA locus, with DRB1 the most and HLA-C the fewest. Donor immune exposure was known only as CMV serostatus. A few of the chains that were CMV-associated were confirmed in vitro to be specific for CMV antigens.

PCR amplification relied on 60 Vbeta primers (plus 13 Jbeta primers). Libraries were prepared by immunoSEQ multiplex PCR; TCRdb keeps only in-frame clonotypes and omits some of them. Of 70,000 to 80,000 clones listed, approximately 72% were seen once; the top ten hold over 7%. With 4 bases clipped from V and 6 bases from J, the junction kept 14 bases outside the gene matches. CDR3 length equals 17 residues. CDR1 and CDR2 (germline): MNHEY, SMNVEV (reference sequence). The specimen was PBMCs. The TCR sequence derives from a woman in her forties in good health and CMV-seropositive. The V call is TRBV27, the J call TRBJ2-2; 7 bases match TRBD1. DNA of the CDR3: TGTGCCAGCAGTTCCACCACCTGGGACAGTTTCGCCGGGGAGCTGTTTTTT. Translated, it gives CASSSTTWDSFAGELFF.